This T cell receptor beta chain was sequenced during a study of long-term antiretroviral therapy in people with HIV. A remark on this clone: Its antigen is as yet unknown.

Study-wide results and limits: Repertoires in HIV (unlike those of controls) had narrower CDR3 length ranges. The study found that diversity rose after ART but stayed below transplant donor controls.

The assay, immunoSEQ v3.0, was run at survey level. Only in-frame clones appear in the TCRdb table, and some are missing; sequencing was by immunoSEQ multiplex PCR. The sample has roughly 33,000 clones, more than 60% seen once. Looked up from germline, CDR1 is GTSNPN and CDR2 is SVGIG (reference sequence). This CDR3 region has 14 residues. Trimming left V 0 bases short and J 1 base short, with 9 bases between. The material sequenced was unsorted PBMCs, taken 3.1 years after starting antiretroviral therapy. This TCR was sampled from a woman aged 45-60 years with HIV. The chain links TRBV30 to TRBJ1-1; D is unclear. The CDR3 DNA follows: TGTGCCTGGAGTGTACTACAGAGGAACACTGAAGCTTTCTTT. Protein product: CAWSVLQRNTEAFF.